This record looks at one TCR beta chain sequence and its context. This entry belongs to a study of blood T cell repertoires in COVID-19. About the study: PBMCs, B-cell-depleted T cells, or T cells were the source of the cDNA or gDNA that made up the material.

Here immunoSEQ multiplex PCR was the method, and the copy in TCRdb shows in-frame clones only, minus some. In the table there are 200,000 to 300,000 clones, 88% of which are singletons. The CDR3 has 15 residues. V gave up 6 bases and J gave up 2 bases; unmatched junction bases: 7. Per germline, CDR1 MDHEN and CDR2 SYDVKM. The chain combines TRBV28 with TRBJ2-7; 10 bases are a match to TRBD2. This TCR derives from a woman between 40 and 55 years old with acute COVID-19. Sequencing input: PBMCs or T cells enriched from blood (not recorded which). CDR3 sequence (DNA): TGTGCCAGCAGCAGTTCACTAGCGGGACCCTACGAGCAGTACTTC. Protein sequence: CASSSSLAGPYEQYF.